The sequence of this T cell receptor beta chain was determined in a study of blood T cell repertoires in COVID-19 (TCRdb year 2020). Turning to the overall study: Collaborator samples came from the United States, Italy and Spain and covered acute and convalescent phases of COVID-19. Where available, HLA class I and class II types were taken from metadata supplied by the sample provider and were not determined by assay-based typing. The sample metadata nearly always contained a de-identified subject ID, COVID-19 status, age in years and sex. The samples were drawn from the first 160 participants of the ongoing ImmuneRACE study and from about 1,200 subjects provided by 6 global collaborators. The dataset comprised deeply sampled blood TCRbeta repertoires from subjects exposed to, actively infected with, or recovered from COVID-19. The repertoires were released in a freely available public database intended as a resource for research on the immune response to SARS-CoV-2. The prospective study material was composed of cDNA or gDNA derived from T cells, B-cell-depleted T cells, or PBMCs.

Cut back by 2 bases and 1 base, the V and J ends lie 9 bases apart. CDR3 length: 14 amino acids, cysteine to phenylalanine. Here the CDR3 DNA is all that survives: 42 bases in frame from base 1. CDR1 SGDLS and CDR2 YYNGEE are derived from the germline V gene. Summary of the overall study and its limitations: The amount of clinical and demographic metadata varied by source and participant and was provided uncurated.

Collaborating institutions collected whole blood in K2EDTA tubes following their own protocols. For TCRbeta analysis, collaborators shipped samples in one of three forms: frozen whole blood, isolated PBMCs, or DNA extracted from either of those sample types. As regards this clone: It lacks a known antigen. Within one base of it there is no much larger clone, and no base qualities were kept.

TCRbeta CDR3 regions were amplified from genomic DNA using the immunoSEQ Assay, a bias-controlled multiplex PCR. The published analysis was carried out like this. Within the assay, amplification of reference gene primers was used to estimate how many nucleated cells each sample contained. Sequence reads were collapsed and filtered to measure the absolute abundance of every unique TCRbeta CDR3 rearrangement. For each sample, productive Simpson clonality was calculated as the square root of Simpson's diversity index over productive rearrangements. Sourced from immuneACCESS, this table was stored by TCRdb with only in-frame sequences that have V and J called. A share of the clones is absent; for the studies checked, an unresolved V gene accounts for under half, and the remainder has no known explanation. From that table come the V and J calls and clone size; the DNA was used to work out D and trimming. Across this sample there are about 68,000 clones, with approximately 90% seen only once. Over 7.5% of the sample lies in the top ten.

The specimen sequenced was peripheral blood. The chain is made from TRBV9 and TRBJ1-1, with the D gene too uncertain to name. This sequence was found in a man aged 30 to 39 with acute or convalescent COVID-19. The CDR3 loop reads CASSVSPENTEAFF. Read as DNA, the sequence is TGTGCCAGCAGCGTGTCGCCAGAGAACACTGAAGCTTTCTTT. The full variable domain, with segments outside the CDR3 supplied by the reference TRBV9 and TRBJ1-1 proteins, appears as DSGVTQTPKHLITATGQRVTLRCSPRSGDLSVYWYQQSLDQGLQFLIQYYNGEERAKGNILERFSAQQFPDLHSELNLSSLELGDSALYFCASSVSPENTEAFFGQGTRLTVV.